This T cell receptor beta chain derives from a study of blood T cell repertoires in COVID-19. The wider study: Specimens from acute and convalescent COVID-19 originated in the United States, Italy and Spain. PBMCs, B-cell-depleted T cells, or T cells were the source of the cDNA or gDNA that made up the material.

The germline CDR1 and CDR2 sequences are SGHVS and FNYEAQ. V was pared by 5 bases and J by 6 bases, with 13 bases of the junction left unmatched. This CDR3 has 15 residues. This study enrolled people aged about 18 to 95 from approximately 24 US geographic areas. Two consecutive negative NP/OP PCR tests, clearance, or resolved symptoms defined Cohort 3 recovery. The repertoire was sequenced with immunoSEQ multiplex PCR; TCRdb's copy has only in-frame clones and lacks some. The sample records under 300,000 clones, 70% to 85% being singletons. The rearrangement uses TRBV7-6 and TRBJ2-7; the match to TRBD2 covers 7 bases. The sequence was collected from a man in his forties who had recovered from COVID-19. Sequenced material: PBMCs or T cells enriched from blood (not recorded which). CDR3 nucleotide sequence: TGTGCCAGCAGCCCGGGGGGAAGGCCGCCTGGCGAGCAGTACTTC. Translated, it gives CASSPGGRPPGEQYF. Supplemented by reference TRBV7-6 and TRBJ2-7, the full variable domain reads GAGVSQSPRYKVTKRGQDVALRCDPISGHVSLYWYRQALGQGPEFLTYFNYEAQQDKSGLPNDRFSAERPEGSISTLTIQRTEQRDSAMYRCASSPGGRPPGEQYFGPGTRLTVT.